This TCR beta chain derives from a study of T-cell memory formation after mild COVID-19. The study's findings and limits: Pre-infection memory carried some responding clones, suggesting that cross-reactive memory joined.

V was clipped by 3 bases and J by 6 bases; unmatched bases: 11. Germline V gene lookup returns CDR1 SGDLS and CDR2 YYNGEE. The CDR3 spans 16 residues. 5'RACE with constant-segment primers built TCRalpha and TCRbeta cDNA libraries with UMIs. TCRdb called the 5' RACE reads again in MiXCR, with one record for every CDR3 protein. Here the sample spans approximately 240,000 distinct CDR3 sequences, around 15% being singletons. This clonotype came up a few times. Its antigen remains unknown. The specimen was PBMCs or a T cell subset sorted from them (not recorded which). The chain has TRBV9 and TRBJ2-3; 9 bases match TRBD2. This receptor was obtained from a man younger than 35 who had mild COVID-19 (a few samples of this study predate the infection). Cell type and time point are not known. CDR3 nucleotide sequence: TGTGCCAGCAGCGCAGGAACCAGCGGGGGGTCGGATACGCAGTATTTT. It is translated as CASSAGTSGGSDTQYF.